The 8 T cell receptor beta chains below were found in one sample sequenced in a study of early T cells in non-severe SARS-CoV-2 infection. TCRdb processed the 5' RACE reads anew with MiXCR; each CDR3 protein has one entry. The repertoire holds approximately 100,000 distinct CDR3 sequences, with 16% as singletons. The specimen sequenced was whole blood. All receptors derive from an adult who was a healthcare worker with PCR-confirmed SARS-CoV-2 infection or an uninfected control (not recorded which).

The CDR3 coding sequence is TGTGCCAGCAGCCAAAGGCAGGGGGCTGGCGAGCAGTACTTC. Encoded protein: CASSQRQGAGEQYF. This chain uses TRBV14 with TRBJ2-7, with TRBD1 matching over 8 bases. Germline assignment: CDR1 SGHDN and CDR2 FVKESK. V was pared by 2 bases and J by 6 bases, with 6 bases of the junction left unmatched. The CDR3 is 14 residues long. The full variable domain, rest sourced from reference TRBV14 and TRBJ2-7, is EAGVTQFPSHSVIEKGQTVTLRCDPISGHDNLYWYRRVMGKEIKFLLHFVKESKQDESGMPNNRFLAERTGGTYSTLKVQPAELEDSGVYFCASSQRQGAGEQYFGPGTRLTVT.

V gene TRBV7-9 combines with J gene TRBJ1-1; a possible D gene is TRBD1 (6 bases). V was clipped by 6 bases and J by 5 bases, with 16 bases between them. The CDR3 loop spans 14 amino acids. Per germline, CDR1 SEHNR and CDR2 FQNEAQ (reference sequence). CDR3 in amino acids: CASRYTGSETEAFF. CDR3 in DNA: TGTGCCAGCAGGTACACAGGGTCGGAGACTGAAGCTTTCTTT.

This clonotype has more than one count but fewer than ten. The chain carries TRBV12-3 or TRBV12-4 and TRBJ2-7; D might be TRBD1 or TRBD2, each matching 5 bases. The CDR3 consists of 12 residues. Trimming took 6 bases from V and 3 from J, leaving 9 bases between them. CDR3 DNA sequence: TGTGCCAGCAGCCGGGACGTCTACGAGCAGTACTTC. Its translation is CASSRDVYEQYF.

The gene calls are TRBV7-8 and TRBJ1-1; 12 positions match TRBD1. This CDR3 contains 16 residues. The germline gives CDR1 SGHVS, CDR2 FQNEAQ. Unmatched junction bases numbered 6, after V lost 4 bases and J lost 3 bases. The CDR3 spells CASSWWDRGLDTEAFF. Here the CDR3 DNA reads TGTGCCAGCAGCTGGTGGGACAGGGGGCTTGACACTGAAGCTTTCTTT.

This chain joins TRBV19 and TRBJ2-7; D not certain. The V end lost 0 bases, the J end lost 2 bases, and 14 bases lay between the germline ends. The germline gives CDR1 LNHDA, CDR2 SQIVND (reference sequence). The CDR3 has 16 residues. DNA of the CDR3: TGTGCCAGTAGTATAGATCATGGCCCGCGGCCCTACGAGCAGTACTTC. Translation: CASSIDHGPRPYEQYF.

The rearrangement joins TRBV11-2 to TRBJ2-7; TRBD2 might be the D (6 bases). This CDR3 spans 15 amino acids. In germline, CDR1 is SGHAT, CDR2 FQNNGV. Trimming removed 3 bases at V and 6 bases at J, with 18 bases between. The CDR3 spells CASSFPRESAFEQYF. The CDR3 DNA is TGTGCCAGCAGCTTCCCCCGGGAGTCCGCCTTCGAGCAGTACTTC.

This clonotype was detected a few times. CDR3 sequence: CASSHEGGSGTGELFF. For the CDR3, the DNA is TGTGCCAGCAGTCATGAGGGGGGGAGCGGCACCGGGGAGCTGTTTTTT. The chain combines TRBV6-4 with TRBJ2-2; D may be TRBD2 (7 bases). Germline V gives CDR1 MRHNA, CDR2 SNTAGT. This CDR3 spans 16 amino acids. V was clipped by 5 bases and J by 4 bases, with 17 bases between them.

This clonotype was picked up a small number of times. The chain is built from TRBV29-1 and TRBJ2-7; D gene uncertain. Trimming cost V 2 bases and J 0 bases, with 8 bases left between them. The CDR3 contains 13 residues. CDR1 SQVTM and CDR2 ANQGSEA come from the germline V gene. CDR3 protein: CSVESISSYEQYF. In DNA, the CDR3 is TGCAGCGTTGAATCCATAAGCTCCTACGAGCAGTACTTC.